The TCR beta chain described here comes from a study of CD8 T cells in Susac syndrome. RNA was extracted with the RNeasy kit, and a quantity of about 0.45 to 1 ug was reverse transcribed using random hexamers. The authors amplified TCR beta CDR3 across 54 Vbeta and 13 Jbeta using immunoSEQ multiplex PCR. TCRdb passed the immunoSEQ multiplex PCR reads through MiXCR, listing each CDR3 protein once. The data show 100,000 to 150,000 distinct CDR3 sequences, approximately 95% seen once. Relapsing-remitting disease, either stable or active, was present in the treatment-naive patients who were the multiple sclerosis controls. Negative isolation was applied to CD8+ and CD4+ T cells, and FACS enrichment was applied to TEMRA cells. This TCR was sampled from a human donor with multiple sclerosis. Sequenced material: CD8+ T cells from PBMCs.

The DNA of the CDR3 is TGCGCCAGCAGCTTGGTCCACCCTTCGGCCTACGAGCAGTACGTC. It translates to CASSLVHPSAYEQYV. V is TRBV5-1 and J is TRBJ2-7; D call uncertain. V was trimmed by 0 bases and J by 2 bases, leaving 12 bases between them. Germline assignment: CDR1 SGHRS and CDR2 YFSETQ. The CDR3 totals 15 residues.